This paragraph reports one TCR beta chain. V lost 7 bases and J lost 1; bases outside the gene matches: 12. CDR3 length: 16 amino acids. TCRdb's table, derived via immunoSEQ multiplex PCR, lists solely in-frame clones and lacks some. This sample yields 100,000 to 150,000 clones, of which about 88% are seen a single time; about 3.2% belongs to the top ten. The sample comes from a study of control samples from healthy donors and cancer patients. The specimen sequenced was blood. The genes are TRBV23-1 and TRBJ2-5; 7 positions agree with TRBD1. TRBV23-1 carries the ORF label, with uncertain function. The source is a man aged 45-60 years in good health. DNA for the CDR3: TGCGCCAGCACTCCGAGGACAGGAAACCGCCAAGAGACCCAGTACTTC. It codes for CASTPRTGNRQETQYF.